The 25 T cell receptor beta chains in this list originate from one sample, sequenced in a study of memory B cells and T cells in multiple sclerosis (dated by TCRdb to between 2018 and 2020). Antigens for these TCRs are unknown. After CFSE-labeled PBMCs were cultured without any stimulus, the autoproliferating (CFSEdim) and non-proliferating (CFSEhi) T cell fractions were each sequenced on their own. A total of some 50 million CFSE-labeled PBMCs were cultured for 7 days without stimulus, and replicate wells were then pooled. Library construction relied on the immunoSEQ multiplex PCR assay. As stored in TCRdb, this immuneACCESS dataset retains in-frame rearrangements with V and J assigned. A fraction of the clones does not appear; measured against another copy, unresolved V genes explain less than half of the discrepancy, and the remainder lacks a known reason. Recorded for this sample are approximately 32,000 clones; around 88% of them occurred a single time. The ten largest account for 2.7% of the sample.

Sample: PBMCs from blood kept in culture. These receptor sequences come from a human donor with multiple sclerosis.

The chain has TRBV6-5 and TRBJ2-3, with D possibly TRBD2 on 6 matching bases. Trimming removed 5 bases at V and 6 bases at J, with 12 bases between. CDR1 MNHEY and CDR2 SVGAGI come from the germline V gene. CDR3 length equals 13 residues. The CDR3 here is CASSVRGWDTQYF. The CDR3 DNA reads as TGTGCCAGCAGTGTACGGGGGTGGGATACGCAGTATTTT.

The CDR3 is CASSLVRGNTEAFF. The DNA of the CDR3 is TGTGCCAGCAGCTTAGTCCGGGGGAACACTGAAGCTTTCTTT. This chain links TRBV11-2 with TRBJ1-1; D is uncertain. There are 14 residues in the CDR3. The V gene lost 1 base and the J gene lost 1 base, with 7 bases spanning the gap. Germline CDR1 SGHAT, CDR2 FQNNGV.

In DNA form, the CDR3 reads TGTGCCAGCAGCAAAAGCGAAGGCAGGTCCTCCACAGATACGCAGTATTTT. This codes for CASSKSEGRSSTDTQYF. The chain couples TRBV21-1 to TRBJ2-3. TRBV21-1 is recorded as a pseudogene. This CDR3 has 17 residues.

The chain combines TRBV18 with TRBJ2-5; no firm D call. V dropped 6 bases and J dropped 3 bases, with 11 bases sitting between them. The CDR3 is made up of 13 amino acids. Germline assignment: CDR1 KGHSH and CDR2 LQKENI. CDR3 in amino acids: CASSPVEKETQYF. The CDR3, as DNA: TGTGCCAGCTCCCCGGTAGAGAAAGAGACCCAGTACTTC.

The sample holds a few counts of this clone. The V gene is TRBV19, the J gene TRBJ1-1, with a weak D call TRBD1 (5 bases). The V end lost 10 bases, the J end lost 1 base, and 19 bases lay between the germline ends. Germline V lookup: CDR1 LNHDA, CDR2 SQIVND (reference sequence). The CDR3 sequence is 15 residues long. CDR3 residues: CATSTIGTGNTEAFF. The DNA of the CDR3 is TGTGCCACCAGTACCATTGGTACAGGGAACACTGAAGCTTTCTTT.

The chain uses TRBV30 and TRBJ1-5; TRBD1 matches 7 bases. The CDR3 extends over 16 amino acids. Germline V gives CDR1 GTSNPN, CDR2 SVGIG (reference sequence). With V trimmed by 1 base and J by 1 base, 7 bases remained unmatched. The CDR3 here is CAWSAETGRSNQPQHF. DNA of the CDR3: TGTGCCTGGAGTGCCGAGACAGGGAGAAGCAATCAGCCCCAGCATTTT.

This clone was recorded once. V usage is TRBV6-5 and J usage is TRBJ2-7; 12 positions agree with TRBD1. Germline loops: CDR1 MNHEY, CDR2 SVGAGI. This CDR3 comprises 15 residues. The junction had 2 bases not matched to a gene; V was cut back by 0 bases and J by 5 bases. The CDR3 sequence is CASSYSGTGGNEQYF. In DNA, the CDR3 is TGTGCCAGCAGTTACTCCGGGACAGGGGGCAACGAGCAGTACTTC.

The chain links TRBV6-5 to TRBJ2-7; TRBD1 aligns across 8 bases. J was trimmed by 6 bases and V by 5 bases; bases with no gene match: 9. CDR3 length: 14 amino acids. Germline CDR1 and CDR2: MNHEY and SVGAGI. CDR3 sequence: CASSPRTGIAEQYF. For the CDR3, the DNA is TGTGCCAGCAGTCCCCGGACAGGGATCGCCGAGCAGTACTTC.

This chain links TRBV19 with TRBJ1-1; D might be TRBD1 (6 bases). Trimming removed 7 bases from V and 1 base from J, with 7 bases in between. Germline V CDR1 and CDR2: LNHDA, SQIVND (reference sequence). The CDR3 is 12 residues long. For the CDR3, the DNA is TGTGCCAGTAAACAGGGGAACACTGAAGCTTTCTTT. As protein: CASKQGNTEAFF.

The rearrangement joins TRBV6-1 to TRBJ2-7, with 8 nucleotides matching TRBD1. The CDR3 spans 15 residues. Unmatched junction bases numbered 5, after V lost 4 bases and J lost 0 bases. Germline V gene lookup returns CDR1 MNHNS and CDR2 SASEGT. The CDR3 bases are TGTGCCAGCAGTGTGGAACAGGGGGGCTCCTACGAGCAGTACTTC. As protein: CASSVEQGGSYEQYF.

This rearrangement joins TRBV29-1 to TRBJ2-7; D tentatively fits TRBD1 or TRBD2 (6 bases each). Trimming removed 4 bases at V and 4 bases at J, with 11 bases between. This CDR3 has 12 amino acids. Per germline, CDR1 SQVTM and CDR2 ANQGSEA. CDR3 DNA sequence: TGCAGCGTTGTTGGGGGGCGGTACGAGCAGTACTTC. Translation gives CSVVGGRYEQYF.

The gene calls are TRBV5-8 and TRBJ2-6, with D hard to call. The germline gives CDR1 SGHTS, CDR2 YDEGEE. CDR3 length: 17 residues. Deletions cut 1 base from V and 0 bases from J, with 11 bases between. The CDR3 DNA reads as TGTGCCAGCAGCTTGCGGGCTGCAGACTCTGGGGCCAACGTCCTGACTTTC. Its protein product is CASSLRAADSGANVLTF.

The chain is built from TRBV9 and TRBJ2-1; D gene ambiguous. Trimming took 0 bases from V and 10 from J, leaving 11 bases between them. The CDR3 consists of 13 residues. Germline assignment: CDR1 SGDLS and CDR2 YYNGEE. CDR3 sequence: CASSVDPSPEQFF. The CDR3 DNA reads as TGTGCCAGCAGCGTAGACCCCTCTCCAGAGCAGTTCTTC. Full variable domain (remainder filled in from reference TRBV9 and TRBJ2-1): DSGVTQTPKHLITATGQRVTLRCSPRSGDLSVYWYQQSLDQGLQFLIQYYNGEERAKGNILERFSAQQFPDLHSELNLSSLELGDSALYFCASSVDPSPEQFFGPGTRLTVL.

This chain joins TRBV29-1 and TRBJ2-7; maybe TRBD2 (5 bases). The CDR3 is 11 amino acids. Germline values: CDR1 SQVTM, CDR2 ANQGSEA. V was shortened by 5 bases and J by 3 bases, with 8 bases between the two germline ends. CDR3 region: CSVWSGYEQYF. The DNA of the CDR3 is TGCAGCGTTTGGAGCGGCTACGAGCAGTACTTC.

This clone was seen more than once but under ten times. The rearrangement links TRBV7-9 to TRBJ2-7; D gene unclear. CDR3 length: 15 amino acids. CDR1 SEHNR and CDR2 FQNEAQ come from the germline V gene (reference sequence). Trimming left V 5 bases short and J 3 bases short, with 17 bases between. The CDR3 nucleotides read TGTGCCAGCAGCCCACGGACCGCTCTGAACTACGAGCAGTACTTC. Amino acid sequence: CASSPRTALNYEQYF. The full variable domain, its missing parts supplied by reference TRBV7-9 and TRBJ2-7, is DTGVSQNPRHKITKRGQNVTFRCDPISEHNRLYWYRQTLGQGPEFLTYFQNEAQLEKSRLLSDRFSAERPKGSFSTLEIQRTEQGDSAMYLCASSPRTALNYEQYFGPGTRLTVT.

The V call is TRBV19, the J call TRBJ1-5; no clear D. V was pared by 5 bases and J by 6 bases, with 17 bases between. CDR1 is LNHDA, CDR2 SQIVND, per germline (reference sequence). This CDR3 contains 15 residues. The CDR3 sequence is CASSASTGNLQPQHF. CDR3 coding DNA: TGTGCCAGTAGTGCGTCGACGGGGAACCTTCAGCCCCAGCATTTT. Combining the CDR3 with reference TRBV19 and TRBJ1-5 gives the whole variable domain DGGITQSPKYLFRKEGQNVTLSCEQNLNHDAMYWYRQDPGQGLRLIYYSQIVNDFQKGDIAEGYSVSREKKESFPLTVTSAQKNPTAFYLCASSASTGNLQPQHFGDGTRLSIL.

A word on this clone: Other DNA sequences of this sample code for an identical CDR3. The chain employs TRBV5-4 and TRBJ2-1; perhaps TRBD2 as D (5 bases). The CDR3 length is 14 residues. The V gene's germline CDR1 is SGHNT and CDR2 YYREEE (reference sequence). Between the trimmed V and J ends, which lost 3 bases and 1 base, there was a span of 8 bases. DNA for the CDR3: TGTGCCAGCAGCTCTTCGGGATCCTACAATGAGCAGTTCTTC. Its translation is CASSSSGSYNEQFF.

The chain employs TRBV6-5 and TRBJ1-1, with D perhaps TRBD1 (5 bases). CDR3 size: 15 residues. The germline CDR1 and CDR2 sequences are MNHEY and SVGAGI. V was shortened by 7 bases and J by 0 bases, with 15 bases between the two germline ends. This chain's CDR3 is CASTLTGQLNTEAFF. The CDR3 nucleotides are TGTGCCAGCACCCTTACCGGACAACTGAACACTGAAGCTTTCTTT.

This sequence joins TRBV6-1 and TRBJ2-5; 8 positions match TRBD1. The CDR3 contains 15 residues. Trimming took 4 bases from V and 5 from J; bases not matched to a gene: 9. Germline V gene data show CDR1 as MNHNS and CDR2 as SASEGT. CDR3 loop: CASSANTGGWETQYF. In DNA form, the CDR3 reads TGTGCCAGCAGTGCAAATACAGGGGGTTGGGAGACCCAGTACTTC.

V usage is TRBV18 and J usage is TRBJ2-7, with TRBD2 identical over 8 bases. This CDR3 comprises 15 residues. Per germline, CDR1 KGHSH and CDR2 LQKENI. V shed 4 bases, J shed 2 bases, and the junction held 7 bases outside the gene matches. This CDR3 is CASSLLGGETYEQYF. The CDR3 DNA reads as TGTGCCAGCTCACTCCTCGGGGGGGAAACCTACGAGCAGTACTTC.

The V gene is TRBV27, the J gene TRBJ2-1, with D uncertain. Germline V CDR1 and CDR2: MNHEY, SMNVEV (reference sequence). V gave up 5 bases and J gave up 5 bases, with 19 bases separating them. There are 16 residues in the CDR3. DNA for the CDR3: TGTGCCAGCAGTCCCTCCCTTCTCCTCCTTGACAATGAGCAGTTCTTC. Translated, it gives CASSPSLLLLDNEQFF.

The chain couples TRBV27 to TRBJ2-7; TRBD2 aligns across 11 bases. The junction had 10 bases not matched to a gene; V was cut back by 5 bases and J by 4 bases. Germline loops: CDR1 MNHEY, CDR2 SMNVEV (reference sequence). The CDR3 is 16 residues long. The CDR3 DNA is TGTGCCAGCAGTAACACTATCGGACTAGCGGGTTACGAGCAGTACTTC. As protein: CASSNTIGLAGYEQYF.

The V and J genes are TRBV5-1 and TRBJ1-3; D is unclear. Germline CDR1 is SGHRS and CDR2 is YFSETQ. The V end lost 1 base, the J end lost 9 bases, and 14 bases lay between the germline ends. This CDR3 region has 14 residues. Here the CDR3 DNA reads TGCGCCAGCAGCTTGCCAACAGTGGATAGCACCATATATTTT. Amino acid sequence: CASSLPTVDSTIYF.

The chain uses TRBV7-3 and TRBJ2-1; a weak D match, TRBD1 (5 bases). Trimming stripped 0 bases from V and 9 bases from J, with 9 bases between. CDR1 and CDR2 from the germline V gene are SGHTA and FQGTGA. The CDR3 spans 13 residues. The CDR3 DNA reads TGTGCCAGCAGCTTAACGTATGGGGCTGAGCAGTTCTTC. Protein: CASSLTYGAEQFF.

This chain links TRBV2 with TRBJ2-1; no clear D. The CDR3 sequence is 13 residues long. Per germline, CDR1 SNHLY and CDR2 FYNNEI. V lost 3 bases, J lost 6 bases, and 9 bases lay in between. The CDR3 is CASSDVFRNEQFF. In DNA form, the CDR3 reads TGTGCCAGCAGTGATGTTTTCCGCAATGAGCAGTTCTTC. Full variable domain (remainder filled in from reference TRBV2 and TRBJ2-1): EPEVTQTPSHQVTQMGQEVILRCVPISNHLYFYWYRQILGQKVEFLVSFYNNEISEKSEIFDDQFSVERPDGSNFTLKIRSTKLEDSAMYFCASSDVFRNEQFFGPGTRLTVL.